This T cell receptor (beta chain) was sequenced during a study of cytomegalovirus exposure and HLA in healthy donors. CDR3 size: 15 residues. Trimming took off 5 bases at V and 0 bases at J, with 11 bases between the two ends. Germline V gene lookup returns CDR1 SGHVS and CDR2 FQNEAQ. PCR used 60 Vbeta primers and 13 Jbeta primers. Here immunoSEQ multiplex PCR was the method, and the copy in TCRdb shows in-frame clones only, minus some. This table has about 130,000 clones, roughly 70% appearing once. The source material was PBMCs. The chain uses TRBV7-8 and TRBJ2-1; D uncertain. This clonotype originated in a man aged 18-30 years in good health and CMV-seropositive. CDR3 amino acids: CASSPERSSYNEQFF. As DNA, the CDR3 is TGTGCCAGCAGCCCGGAACGGAGCTCCTACAATGAGCAGTTCTTC.